This T cell receptor (beta chain) comes out of a study of tumor-infiltrating lymphocytes in primary liver carcinoma. For the study at large: With diameters of about 4 to 11 cm, tumors were stage T1-T3 N0M0. Study-level points and caveats: Found in all five tumor regions were only about 7-24% of top clones.

The CDR3 consists of 14 residues. In germline, CDR1 is SGHAT, CDR2 FQNNGV. Co-extracting RNA and DNA was done with 20-30 mg of unsorted bulk tissue as input. Every tumor specimen contained over 80% viable tumor cells. The researchers produced TCR beta cDNA from around 0.5 ug total RNA with a constant-region primer. Slightly modified ARM-PCR served as the procedure for the TCR beta libraries. These libraries came from three rounds of nested multiplex PCR. Amplification in the first two PCR rounds was performed using TRBV1-TRBV30 forward primers and a C-beta reverse primer for 10 cycles each. TCRdb called the multiplex PCR reads again in MiXCR, with one record for every CDR3 protein. The profile shows 110,000 or so distinct CDR3 sequences, roughly 85% of them singletons. Notes on this clonotype: Its matching antigen is unknown. The junction and the germline gene differ at one end; a read error may be behind it.

The J gene is TRBJ2-6, the V gene TRBV11-2; D not resolved. Sample: liver tumor tissue from sampling region 3. Subset given: tumor region T3, left-lateral pole. The clonotype comes from a man between 40 and 49 years old with primary liver carcinoma and hepatitis B virus infection. The CDR3, as DNA: TGTACCAGTAGCTTACCCTCTGGGGCCAACGTCCTGACTTTC. Translation: CTSSLPSGANVLTF.